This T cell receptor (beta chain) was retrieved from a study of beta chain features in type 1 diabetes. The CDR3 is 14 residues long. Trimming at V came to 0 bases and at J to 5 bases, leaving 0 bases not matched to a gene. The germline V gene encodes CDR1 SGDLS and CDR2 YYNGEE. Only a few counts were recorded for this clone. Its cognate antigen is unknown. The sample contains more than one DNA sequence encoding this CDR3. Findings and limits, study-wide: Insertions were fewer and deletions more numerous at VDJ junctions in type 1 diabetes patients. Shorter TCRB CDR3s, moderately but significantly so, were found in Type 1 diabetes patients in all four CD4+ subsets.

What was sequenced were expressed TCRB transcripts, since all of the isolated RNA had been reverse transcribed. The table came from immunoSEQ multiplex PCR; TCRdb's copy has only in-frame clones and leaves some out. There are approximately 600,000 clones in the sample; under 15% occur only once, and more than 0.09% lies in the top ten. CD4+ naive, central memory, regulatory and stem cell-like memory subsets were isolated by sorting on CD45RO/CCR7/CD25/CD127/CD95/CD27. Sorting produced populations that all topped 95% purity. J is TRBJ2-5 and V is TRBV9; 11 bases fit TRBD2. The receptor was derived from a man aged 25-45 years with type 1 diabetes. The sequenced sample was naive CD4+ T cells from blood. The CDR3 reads CASSVGTSGETQYF. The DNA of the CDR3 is TGTGCCAGCAGCGTAGGGACTAGCGGGGAGACCCAGTACTTC. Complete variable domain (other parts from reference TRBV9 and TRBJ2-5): DSGVTQTPKHLITATGQRVTLRCSPRSGDLSVYWYQQSLDQGLQFLIQYYNGEERAKGNILERFSAQQFPDLHSELNLSSLELGDSALYFCASSVGTSGETQYFGPGTRLLVL.